A single T cell receptor beta chain is shown here with its context. The source of the sample is a study of cytomegalovirus exposure and HLA in healthy donors. This CDR3 is 17 amino acids long. Germline CDR1 reads WSHSY; CDR2 reads SAAADI. Trimming removed 2 bases from V and 7 bases from J; junction bases left unmatched: 13. Profiled with immunoSEQ multiplex PCR; TCRdb holds only in-frame clones, not every one. The table shows a few hundred thousand clones, with 88% occurring only once. Source material: PBMCs. This TCR was sampled from a man younger than 40 in good health and CMV-seronegative. The chain carries TRBV10-2 and TRBJ2-1; 8 bases map to TRBD2. This CDR3 is CASSERSGGHIRNEQFF. As DNA, the CDR3 is TGCGCCAGCAGTGAGAGAAGCGGGGGCCACATTAGGAATGAGCAGTTCTTC.